This TCR beta chain was sequenced in a study of ipilimumab plus nivolumab after autologous stem cell transplantation. Background on the study: Patients received a median of about 5 ipilimumab and roughly 8 nivolumab doses.

This CDR3 is built from 17 residues. Starting 14 to 28 days after autologous transplant, ipilimumab 1 mg/kg was given. Through week 26, nivolumab 3 mg/kg IV was given weeks 1, 4, 7, 10, then biweekly. Study outcomes and limitations: Per the authors, repertoire, Treg and microbiota data justify further study.

In regard to this clone: Its antigen is currently unknown.

Only in-frame clones appear in the TCRdb table, and some are missing; sequencing was by immunoSEQ multiplex PCR. The sample holds some 46,000 clones, 88% seen once. Sequences were derived from PBMCs, sampled in a trial of ipilimumab plus nivolumab as post-transplant consolidation. The chain uses TRBV12-2 and TRBJ1-5; TRBD1 is the table's D call and was not checked against the DNA. TRBV12-2 is termed a pseudogene. The receptor was derived from a male donor with multiple myeloma. CDR3 residues: CASRLLQDNHSNQPQHF. The CDR3 region has the DNA TGTGCAAGTCGCTTACTACAGGATAACCATAGCAATCAGCCCCAGCATTTT.